Below are 28 T cell receptor beta chains sequenced from a single sample in a study of tumor-infiltrating lymphocytes in primary liver carcinoma. From 20-30 mg of unsorted bulk tissue, DNA and RNA were co-extracted together. TCR beta cDNA was prepared out of 500 ng total RNA by means of a constant-region primer. Libraries covering TCR beta were generated through three nested multiplex PCR rounds (using a slightly modified ARM-PCR). A C-beta reverse primer and TRBV1-TRBV30 forward primers served in each of the first two PCR rounds, at approximately 10 cycles apiece. TCRdb passed the multiplex PCR reads through MiXCR, listing each CDR3 protein once. The table lists about 92,000 distinct CDR3 sequences, around 68% of them singletons, with around 30% in the top ten. The specimen sequenced was tumor-adjacent normal liver tissue. These receptors all come from a man aged 40-50 years with primary liver carcinoma and hepatitis B virus infection.

Concerning this clonotype itself: With a much larger clone just one base away, this may be a read error. The genes are TRBV6-6 and TRBJ1-1; D unclear. Germline V gene sequence: CDR1 MNHNY, CDR2 SVGAGI (reference sequence). The CDR3 has 12 residues. With 2 bases removed from V and 4 bases from J, the gap between germline ends came to 5 bases. The CDR3 DNA sequence: TGTGCCAGCAGTTACGTGGGCACTGAAGCTTTCTTT. This encodes CASSYVGTEAFF.

The V call is TRBV6-1, the J call TRBJ2-3; 8 bases are a match to TRBD2. J gave up 3 bases and V 2 bases, and 4 bases lay outside the gene matches. CDR1 is MNHNS and CDR2 is SASEGT in the germline V gene. This CDR3 comprises 15 residues. The chain's CDR3 is CASSEQAGETDTQYF. The DNA of the CDR3 is TGTGCCAGCAGTGAACAAGCGGGGGAGACAGATACGCAGTATTTT.

The genes are TRBV28 and TRBJ1-4; 7 nucleotides match TRBD1. This CDR3 is 14 amino acids long. V trimming: 2 bases; J trimming: 5 bases; junction bases outside the gene matches: 2. CDR1 MDHEN and CDR2 SYDVKM come from the germline V gene. The CDR3 nucleotides read TGTGCCAGCAGTTTAGGGACAGAAAATGAAAAACTGTTTTTT. Protein product: CASSLGTENEKLFF.

In regard to this clonotype: Because the CDR3 is missing its conserved closing phenylalanine or tryptophan, this is likely a read error. This sequence joins TRBV11-2 and TRBJ2-7, with TRBD2 as a possible D gene (5 bases). The CDR3 runs 13 residues. The V gene's germline CDR1 is SGHAT and CDR2 FQNNGV. CDR3 in DNA: TGTGCCATCAGCTCAACTAGGAGCTACGAGCAGTACTTA. Residues: CAISSTRSYEQYL.

Notes on this clonotype: An end of the junction differs from the germline gene, which may be a read error. The chain uses TRBV10-3 and TRBJ2-1; D unresolved. The CDR3 is 14 residues long. CDR1 and CDR2 (germline): ENHRY, SYGVKD. CDR3 nucleotide sequence: TGTGCCGTCAGTGAGTCTAGGGCGGCCGATGAGCAGTTTTTC. Translated, it gives CAVSESRAADEQFF.

To note about this clonotype: A much more abundant neighbour one base away suggests this may be a read error. This CDR3 fails to terminate in the conserved phenylalanine or tryptophan, so it likely reflects a read error. The CDR3 DNA reads as TGTGCCAGCAGCCGTACTGGGACTGAAGCTTTCTTA. Its translation is CASSRTGTEAFL. The chain carries TRBV28 and TRBJ1-1; D is ambiguous. CDR3 length: 12 residues. In germline, CDR1 is MDHEN, CDR2 SYDVKM. The V end was cut by 6 bases, the J end by 5 bases, with 10 bases between.

This clonotype was found once. This may be a read error, as it is one base from a much larger clone. The chain's CDR3 is CASSQDRVLGDQYF. In nucleotides, the CDR3 is TGTGCCAGCAGTCAGGACAGGGTTCTAGGCGATCAGTACTTC. The genes are TRBV12-3 or TRBV12-4 and TRBJ2-7, with 8 bases fitting TRBD1. Trimming removed 5 bases from V and 10 bases from J; junction bases left unmatched: 13. The CDR3 extends over 14 amino acids.

Points on this clonotype: This may be a read error, as it is one base from a much larger clone. This chain's CDR3 is CSVEDRGKTQYF. CDR3 DNA sequence: TGCAGCGTTGAAGATCGGGGCAAGACCCAGTACTTC. The rearrangement joins TRBV29-1 to TRBJ2-5; D tentatively reads TRBD1 or TRBD2 (5 bases each). V was shortened by 0 bases and J by 6 bases, with 8 bases between the two germline ends. This CDR3 is built from 12 residues. Germline assignment: CDR1 SQVTM and CDR2 ANQGSEA.

The chain employs TRBV7-3 and TRBJ2-3; 7 nucleotides agree with TRBD2. The germline CDR1 and CDR2 sequences are SGHTA and FQGTGA. V dropped 0 bases and J dropped 2; count of bases not matched to a gene: 11. The CDR3 has 18 amino acids. The CDR3 reads CASSLTHGLGASTDTQYF. The CDR3 coding sequence is TGTGCCAGCAGCTTAACCCATGGACTAGGGGCCTCCACAGATACGCAGTATTTT.

The sample holds one count of this clonotype. A clone one base away is much larger, so this may be a read error. The V and J genes are TRBV6-2 or TRBV6-3 and TRBJ1-6, with unresolved D. Germline CDR1 MNHEY, CDR2 SVGEGT. The ends were cut back, 10 bases at V and 7 bases at J, with 14 bases in the middle. This CDR3 comprises 13 residues. The DNA for the CDR3 is TGTGCCAACACCGGGGTCGGCAATTCACCCCTCCACTTT. This translates into CANTGVGNSPLHF.

For this clonotype: A much larger clone is a single base away; this may be a read error. This chain connects TRBV11-2 to TRBJ2-6; D might be TRBD2 (5 bases). Germline V lookup: CDR1 SGHAT, CDR2 FQNNGV. The CDR3 consists of 15 residues. The chain's CDR3 is CATQRPRSEANVLTF. The CDR3 region has the DNA TGTGCCACCCAGCGGCCGCGCTCTGAGGCCAACGTCCTGACTTTC.

In the case of this clonotype: The junction shows a germline mismatch at one end, possibly a read error. The chain has TRBV11-2 and TRBJ2-7; 7 bases align to TRBD2. The germline gives CDR1 SGHAT, CDR2 FQNNGV. The CDR3 is 13 amino acids. This CDR3 reads CASSSGGWNEKYF. The CDR3 DNA reads as TGTGCCAGCAGCTCCGGGGGGTGGAACGAGAAGTACTTC.

As concerns this clonotype: Its ends do not fully match the called genes, so a read error is possible. The chain links TRBV28 to TRBJ2-7; D may be TRBD2 (5 bases). The germline V gene has CDR1 MDHEN and CDR2 SYDVKM. This CDR3 spans 13 amino acids. CDR3 region: CASSSLSSYELYF. In DNA, the CDR3 is TGTGCCAGCTCTAGCCTCAGCTCCTACGAGCTGTACTTC.

This clonotype turned up a few times. This chain links TRBV28 with TRBJ2-5, with 7 bases lining up with TRBD1. Losses at the gene ends were 6 bases for V and 2 bases for J; bases not matched to a gene: 12. CDR3 length equals 16 residues. Germline V gene data show CDR1 as MDHEN and CDR2 as SYDVKM. For the CDR3, the DNA is TGTGCCAGCAGCACCCTAAGGGACAGAAATCAAGAGACCCAGTACTTC. Protein product: CASSTLRDRNQETQYF. Looking up the rest from reference TRBV28 and TRBJ2-5 gives the full variable domain: DVKVTQSSRYLVKRTGEKVFLECVQDMDHENMFWYRQDPGLGLRLIYFSYDVKMKEKGDIPEGYSVSREKKERFSLILESASTNQTSMYLCASSTLRDRNQETQYFGPGTRLLVL.

In the case of this clonotype: With a much larger clone just one base away, this may be a read error. The V gene is TRBV4-1, the J gene TRBJ1-2; D is perhaps TRBD1 (5 bases). The CDR3 sequence is 15 residues long. Germline CDR1 and CDR2: MGHRA and YSYEKL. V dropped 4 bases and J dropped 8 bases, with 20 bases sitting between them. In DNA, the CDR3 is TGCGCCAGCAGCCCCCCCGGCGGGAGAGGGGCCGGCTACACCTTC. Protein sequence: CASSPPGGRGAGYTF.

Details on this clonotype: The junction departs from germline at one end; a sequencing error may be responsible. This sequence joins TRBV12-3 or TRBV12-4 and TRBJ2-3; unclear D gene. The CDR3 is made up of 11 amino acids. CDR3 amino acids: CASRPTDTHYF. DNA for the CDR3: TGTGCCAGCAGACCCACAGATACGCACTATTTT.

As concerns this clonotype: One end of the junction does not line up with germline, which may come from a read error. The chain recombines TRBV11-2 with TRBJ2-1, with 7 bases identical to TRBD2. This CDR3 has 14 residues. Germline-derived CDR1 and CDR2 are SGHAT and FQNNGV. The CDR3 DNA reads as TGTGCCAGCAGATTAGCAGGGACTACCAATGAGCAGTCCTTC. Translating gives CASRLAGTTNEQSF.

Regarding this clonotype: Its ends do not fully match the called genes, so a read error is possible. The rearrangement uses TRBV29-1 and TRBJ2-2; 7 positions match TRBD2. CDR1 and CDR2 from the germline V gene are SQVTM and ANQGSEA. This CDR3 comprises 15 residues. CDR3 region: CNVEDAAGAPGELFF. CDR3 coding DNA: TGCAACGTTGAAGACGCTGCGGGAGCCCCCGGGGAACTGTTTTTT.

Worth noting for this clonotype: A much larger clone lies a single base off, so this may be a read error. This chain links TRBV19 with TRBJ1-2; D is perhaps TRBD1 (5 bases). The CDR3 spans 12 residues. In germline, CDR1 is LNHDA, CDR2 SQIVND (reference sequence). The CDR3 nucleotides read TGTGCCAGTAGTATGGGGGGATATGGCTACAACTTC. The encoded protein is CASSMGGYGYNF.

The sample holds a few counts of this clonotype. The chain recombines TRBV5-1 with TRBJ1-4, with 9 nucleotides matching TRBD1. This CDR3 has 17 amino acids. The V segment lost 0 bases and the J segment 4 bases; nucleotides outside the gene matches: 7. CDR1 and CDR2 (germline): SGHRS, YFSETQ. CDR3 nucleotide sequence: TGCGCCAGCAGCTTGGACGGGACAGGGACTATTAATGAAAAACTGTTTTTT. Amino acids: CASSLDGTGTINEKLFF.

The gene calls are TRBV6-5 and TRBJ2-2; a possible D gene is TRBD1 (8 bases). With 6 bases removed from V and 8 bases from J, the gap between germline ends came to 28 bases. Germline loops: CDR1 MNHEY, CDR2 SVGAGI. CDR3 length: 18 amino acids. CDR3 sequence (DNA): TGTGCCAGCAGGGGGACAGGCCAGCCGGGACTACGGACGGGGGAGCTGTTTTTT. This encodes CASRGTGQPGLRTGELFF.

In regard to this clonotype: A junction boundary mismatches the germline segment, possibly from a read error. The J gene is TRBJ1-1, the V gene TRBV4-2; D is uncertain. Germline CDR1 LGHNA, CDR2 YNFKEQ. The CDR3 sequence is 14 residues long. This chain's CDR3 is CASSQQKEGTEAFF. CDR3 DNA: TGTGCCAGTAGCCAACAGAAAGAGGGCACTGAAGCTTTCTTT.

In this sample, this clonotype turned up many times. The chain carries TRBV6-1 and TRBJ2-7; 11 bases agree with TRBD2. The CDR3 has 16 amino acids. V lost 1 base to trimming and J lost 3 bases; unmatched junction nucleotides: 5. Germline CDR1 reads MNHNS; CDR2 reads SASEGT. The CDR3 reads CASSEVGLAAYYEQYF. Written as DNA, the CDR3 is TGTGCCAGCAGTGAAGTGGGACTAGCGGCCTACTACGAGCAGTACTTC.

As to this clonotype: Lacking the conserved final phenylalanine or tryptophan, this CDR3 likely reflects a read error. This sequence joins TRBV4-1 and TRBJ2-3; D possibly corresponds to TRBD2 (6 bases). V was trimmed by 6 bases and J by 0 bases, leaving 16 bases between them. The germline V gene encodes CDR1 MGHRA and CDR2 YSYEKL. The CDR3 contains 16 residues. CDR3 DNA sequence: TGCGCCAGCAGTCCAGAGGCGGGGATAAGCACAGATACGCAGTATTTA. Protein product: CASSPEAGISTDTQYL.

J is TRBJ1-3 and V is TRBV7-8; D perhaps matches TRBD1 (5 bases). Between the trimmed V and J ends, which lost 4 bases and 4 bases, there was a span of 17 bases. The germline V gene has CDR1 SGHVS and CDR2 FQNEAQ. The CDR3 loop spans 16 amino acids. The CDR3 region is CASSSRLGPSGNTIYF. The DNA of the CDR3 is TGTGCCAGCAGCTCCCGACTGGGACCCTCCGGAAACACCATATATTTT.

The rearrangement links TRBV11-2 to TRBJ2-5, with TRBD2 as a possible D gene (5 bases). The CDR3 sequence is 18 residues long. Germline loops: CDR1 SGHAT, CDR2 FQNNGV. V gave up 5 bases and J gave up 5 bases, with 27 bases separating them. The CDR3: CASSPSSIQDTGRETQYF. CDR3 bases: TGTGCCAGCAGCCCTAGCTCAATCCAGGATACTGGGCGGGAGACCCAGTACTTC. The whole variable domain, remainder taken from reference TRBV11-2 and TRBJ2-5, is EAGVAQSPRYKIIEKRQSVAFWCNPISGHATLYWYQQILGQGPKLLIQFQNNGVVDDSQLPKDRFSAERLKGVDSTLKIQPAKLEDSAVYLCASSPSSIQDTGRETQYFGPGTRLLVL.

The chain joins TRBV6-1 to TRBJ2-2; the D is unclear. The CDR3 consists of 13 residues. Germline V gene data show CDR1 as MNHNS and CDR2 as SASEGT. Trimming took 4 bases from V and 7 from J, leaving 10 bases between them. In DNA form, the CDR3 reads TGTGCCAGCAGTGTAGTGTCAGTCGGGGAGCTGTTTTTT. This sequence encodes CASSVVSVGELFF.

Regarding this clonotype: At one end the junction does not follow the germline gene, possibly because of a read error. This chain connects TRBV5-1 to TRBJ2-3; D remains unclear. From germline, CDR1 is SGHRS and CDR2 YFSETQ. This CDR3 is 14 amino acids long. The CDR3, as DNA: TGCGCCCGCAGCCCATGGGGTCGCACAGATACGCAGTATTTT. It encodes CARSPWGRTDTQYF.